The 7 T cell receptor beta chains given below trace back to one sample, sequenced in a study of blood T cell repertoires in COVID-19. TCRdb's copy holds only in-frame clones and misses some; the assay was immunoSEQ multiplex PCR. Of some 500,000 clones listed, roughly 90% are singletons. Sequencing used PBMCs or T cells enriched from blood (not recorded which). Receptors were obtained from a woman aged 40 to 49 who had recovered from COVID-19.

This rearrangement joins TRBV6-2 or TRBV6-3 to TRBJ2-7; TRBD2 matches 7 bases. The trim removed 2 bases at V and 3 bases at J, leaving 10 bases unmatched. This CDR3 spans 16 amino acids. Per germline, CDR1 MNHEY and CDR2 SVGEGT. The chain's CDR3 is CASSYPPLAEYYEQYF. Written as DNA, the CDR3 is TGTGCCAGCAGTTACCCCCCCCTAGCGGAGTACTACGAGCAGTACTTC.

This clone was counted only a few times. This CDR3 is CASSQGQGKDSPLHF. CDR3 nucleotide sequence: TGTGCCAGCAGCCAAGGACAGGGCAAGGATTCACCCCTCCACTTT. V and J are TRBV4-2 and TRBJ1-6; 7 bases are shared with TRBD1. The CDR3 runs 15 residues. The V and J ends lost 1 base and 8 bases, in that order; junction bases with no gene match: 5. CDR1 is LGHNA and CDR2 is YNFKEQ in the germline V gene.

This clone was detected once. This chain joins TRBV30 and TRBJ1-5; D unclear. The CDR3 has 13 amino acids. Between the trimmed V and J ends, which lost 1 base and 3 bases, there was a span of 7 bases. Germline V gene sequence: CDR1 GTSNPN, CDR2 SVGIG (reference sequence). DNA of the CDR3: TGTGCCTGGAGTGAGGAGATCAATCAGCCCCAGCATTTT. Amino acid sequence: CAWSEEINQPQHF.

The chain links TRBV12-2 to TRBJ2-1; TRBD1 reflects the table's D call only, with no check against the DNA. TRBV12-2 has pseudogene status. This CDR3 has 15 residues. CDR3 sequence reads: CASRTPGQVYNEQFF. The CDR3 DNA is TGTGCAAGTCGCACACCGGGACAGGTTTACAATGAGCAGTTCTTC.

The rearrangement uses TRBV11-2 and TRBJ2-7; 10 bases fit TRBD2. Losses at the gene ends were 8 bases for V and 0 bases for J; bases not matched to a gene: 7. This CDR3 spans 15 amino acids. Germline assignment: CDR1 SGHAT and CDR2 FQNNGV. The CDR3 protein is CASWASGSNSYEQYF. The CDR3 DNA is TGTGCCAGCTGGGCTAGCGGGAGTAACTCCTACGAGCAGTACTTC.

This sequence joins TRBV24-1 and TRBJ2-2, with D hard to call. This CDR3 region has 12 residues. The germline V gene encodes CDR1 KGHDR and CDR2 SFDVKD. V was clipped by 4 bases and J by 6 bases, with 5 bases between them. The chain's CDR3 is CATSDGPGELFF. Written as DNA, the CDR3 is TGTGCCACCAGTGACGGTCCCGGGGAGCTGTTTTTT.

This rearrangement joins TRBV5-1 to TRBJ2-2; TRBD2 agrees at 8 bases. CDR1 SGHRS and CDR2 YFSETQ come from the germline V gene. V trimming: 0 bases; J trimming: 4 bases; junction bases outside the gene matches: 8. There are 17 residues in the CDR3. For the CDR3, the DNA is TGCGCCAGCAGCTTGGTCAAGTTAGCGGGGAGCACCGGGGAGCTGTTTTTT. Residues: CASSLVKLAGSTGELFF.